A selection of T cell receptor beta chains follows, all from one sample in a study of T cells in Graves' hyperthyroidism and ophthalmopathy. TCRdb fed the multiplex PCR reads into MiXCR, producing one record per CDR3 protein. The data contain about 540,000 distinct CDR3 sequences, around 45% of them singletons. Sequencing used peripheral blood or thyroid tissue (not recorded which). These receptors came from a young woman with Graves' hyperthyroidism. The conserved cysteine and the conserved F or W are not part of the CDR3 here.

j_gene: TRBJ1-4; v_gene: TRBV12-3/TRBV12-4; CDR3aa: ASSFSGNNEKLF
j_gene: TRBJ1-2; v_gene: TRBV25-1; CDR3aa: ASRNEPGDLSNYGYT
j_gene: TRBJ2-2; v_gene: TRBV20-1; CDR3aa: SASLTGAGELF
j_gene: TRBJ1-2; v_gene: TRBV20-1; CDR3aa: SARGPGADGYT
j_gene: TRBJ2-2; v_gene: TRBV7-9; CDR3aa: ASSSRQGFTGELF
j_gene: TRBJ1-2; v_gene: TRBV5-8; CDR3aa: ASSPGQGAEYGYT
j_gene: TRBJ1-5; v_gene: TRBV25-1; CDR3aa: ASSGGLGQPQH
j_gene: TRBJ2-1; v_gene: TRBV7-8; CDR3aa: ASSLFEGGAYNEQF
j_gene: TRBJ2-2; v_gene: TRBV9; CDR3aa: ASSEEGVGKTGELF
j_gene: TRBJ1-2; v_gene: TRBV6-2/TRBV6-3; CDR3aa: ASSYNEVGYT
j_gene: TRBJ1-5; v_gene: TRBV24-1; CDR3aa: ATSDLPSNQPQH
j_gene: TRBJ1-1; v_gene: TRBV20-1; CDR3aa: SASVGMGIEAF
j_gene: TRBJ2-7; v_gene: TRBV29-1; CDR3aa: SVGDPQGAGSYEQH
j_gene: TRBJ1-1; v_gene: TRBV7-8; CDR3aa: ASSKRDRLHREAF
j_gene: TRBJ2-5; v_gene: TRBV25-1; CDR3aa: ASSVSLAGETQY
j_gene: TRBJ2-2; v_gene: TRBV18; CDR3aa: ASSPPWDTTGELF
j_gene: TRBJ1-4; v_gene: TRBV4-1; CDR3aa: ASSQDYRRSNEKLF
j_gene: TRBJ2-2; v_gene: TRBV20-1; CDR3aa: SASAPRGIAGTNTGELF
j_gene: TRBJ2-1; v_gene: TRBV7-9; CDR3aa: ASRRGGLASPRDEQF
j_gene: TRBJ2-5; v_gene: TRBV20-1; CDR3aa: SASLRGQETQY
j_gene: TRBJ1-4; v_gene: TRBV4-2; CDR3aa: ASSDRGLNEKLF
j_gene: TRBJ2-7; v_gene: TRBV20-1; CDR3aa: SARQGPYEQY
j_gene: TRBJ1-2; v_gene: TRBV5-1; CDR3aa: ASSRTGGNEANYGYT
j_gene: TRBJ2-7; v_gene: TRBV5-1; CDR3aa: ASSEEGPALEQY
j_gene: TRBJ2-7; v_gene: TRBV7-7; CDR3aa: ASRRTSVTYEQY
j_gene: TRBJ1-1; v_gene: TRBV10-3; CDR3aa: AISDSRQGLFEAF
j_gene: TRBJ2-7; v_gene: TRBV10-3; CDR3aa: AISEDETPDKQY
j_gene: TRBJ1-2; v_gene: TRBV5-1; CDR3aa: ASSLEQGVGGYT
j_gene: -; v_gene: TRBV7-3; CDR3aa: ASSLRTAVPYNEQF